The 6 T cell receptor beta chains presented below share a single source sample, sequenced in a study of monozygotic twins with inflammatory bowel disease (dated by TCRdb to the late 2010s). Library construction relied on 5' RACE. These reads were obtained on an Illumina HiSeq 2500. TCRdb reprocessed the reads and assigns one entry to each CDR3 protein sequence, leaving out DNA. The table of this sample itemizes approximately 420,000 distinct CDR3 sequences. The top ten constitute under 3% of the sample. Sequences were obtained from blood. All receptors come from a human donor with ulcerative colitis or Crohn's disease, or a healthy co-twin of an affected twin (not recorded which).

V and J are TRBV9 and TRBJ2-3. The length of the CDR3 is 12 residues. From germline, CDR1 is SGDLS and CDR2 YYNGEE. CDR3 sequence reads: CASSVVADTQYF.

This chain links TRBV6-1 with TRBJ1-2; TCRdb proposes TRBD1, but this gene call is untestable without DNA. The CDR3 consists of 15 residues. Germline V gives CDR1 MNHNS, CDR2 SASEGT. The CDR3 loop reads CASSEEVGHVYGYTF.

The V and J genes are TRBV18 and TRBJ2-7. The CDR3 runs 14 residues. CDR1 is KGHSH and CDR2 is LQKENI in the germline V gene. CDR3 sequence: CASSARPKTYEQYF. The entire variable domain, with the rest obtained from reference TRBV18 and TRBJ2-7, is as follows: NAGVMQNPRHLVRRRGQEARLRCSPMKGHSHVYWYRQLPEEGLKFMVYLQKENIIDESGMPKERFSAEFPKEGPSILRIQQVVRGDSAAYFCASSARPKTYEQYFGPGTRLTVT.

The chain uses TRBV6-6 and TRBJ1-1. Germline CDR1 reads MNHNY; CDR2 reads SVGAGI (reference sequence). This CDR3 region has 13 residues. CDR3 region: CASSVGSNTEAFF.

The chain is built from TRBV28 and TRBJ2-7; TCRdb gives TRBD2 as the D gene, but with no DNA this cannot be confirmed. Germline CDR1 reads MDHEN; CDR2 reads SYDVKM. The CDR3 runs to 15 residues. The CDR3 reads CASSARDYHSYEQYF. The full variable domain, completed using reference TRBV28 and TRBJ2-7, is DVKVTQSSRYLVKRTGEKVFLECVQDMDHENMFWYRQDPGLGLRLIYFSYDVKMKEKGDIPEGYSVSREKKERFSLILESASTNQTSMYLCASSARDYHSYEQYFGPGTRLTVT.

The rearrangement links TRBV7-3 to TRBJ2-3; the TRBD1 assignment by TCRdb is unverifiable without DNA. Germline assignment: CDR1 SGHTA and CDR2 FQGTGA. The CDR3 sequence is 15 residues long. The CDR3 spells CASSLRTPGADTQYF.